The following is a TCR beta chain sequence with its context. As yet, its antigen is unknown. 13 Jbeta primers and 60 Vbeta primers were used for the PCR. Clones were sequenced by immunoSEQ multiplex PCR, and TCRdb holds only the in-frame ones, with some missing. Among some 100,000 clones listed, about 70% were seen once. The data were taken from a study of cytomegalovirus exposure and HLA in healthy donors. Study-wide context: In an early release, HLA-typed donors contributed 77 million or so unique TCR sequences. Of several hundred genotyped donors, about 80% clustered with self-reported Caucasian donors.

Unmatched junction bases numbered 5, after V lost 7 bases and J lost 5 bases. The CDR3 has 12 residues. Germline lookup yields CDR1 GTSNPN and CDR2 SVGIG (reference sequence). Whole-study results and caveats: Most CMV-associated TCR beta chains appeared HLA-restricted in a later analysis.

The sequenced material came from PBMCs. This TCR came from a woman aged 18-29 years in good health and CMV-seropositive. The chain has TRBV30 and TRBJ2-1; 7 nucleotides align to TRBD1. CDR3 amino acids: CAFRDSHNEQFF. CDR3 in DNA: TGTGCCTTCCGGGACAGCCACAATGAGCAGTTCTTC.